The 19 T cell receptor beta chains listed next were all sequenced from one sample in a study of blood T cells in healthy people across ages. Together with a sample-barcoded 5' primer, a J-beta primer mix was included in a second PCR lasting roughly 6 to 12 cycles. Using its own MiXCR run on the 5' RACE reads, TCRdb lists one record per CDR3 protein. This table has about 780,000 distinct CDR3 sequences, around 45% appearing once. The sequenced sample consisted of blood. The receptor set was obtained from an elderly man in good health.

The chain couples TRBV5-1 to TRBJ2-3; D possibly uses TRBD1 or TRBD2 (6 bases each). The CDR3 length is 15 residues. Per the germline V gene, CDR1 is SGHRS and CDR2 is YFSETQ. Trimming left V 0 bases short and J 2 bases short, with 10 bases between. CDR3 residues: CASSLEGGDTDTQYF. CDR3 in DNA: TGCGCCAGCAGCTTGGAGGGGGGCGACACAGATACGCAGTATTTT.

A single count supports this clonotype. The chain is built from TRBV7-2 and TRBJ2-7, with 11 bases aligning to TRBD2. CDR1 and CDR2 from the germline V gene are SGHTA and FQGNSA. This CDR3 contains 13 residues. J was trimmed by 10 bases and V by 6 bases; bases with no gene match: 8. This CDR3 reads CASSSGGAYAQYF. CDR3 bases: TGTGCCAGCAGTAGCGGGGGGGCATATGCCCAGTACTTC.

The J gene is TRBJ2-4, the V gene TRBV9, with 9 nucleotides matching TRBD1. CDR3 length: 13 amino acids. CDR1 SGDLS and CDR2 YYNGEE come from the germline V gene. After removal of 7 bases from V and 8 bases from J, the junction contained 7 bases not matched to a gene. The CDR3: CASVPRTGDIQYF. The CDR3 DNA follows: TGTGCCAGCGTCCCGCGGACAGGGGACATTCAGTACTTC.

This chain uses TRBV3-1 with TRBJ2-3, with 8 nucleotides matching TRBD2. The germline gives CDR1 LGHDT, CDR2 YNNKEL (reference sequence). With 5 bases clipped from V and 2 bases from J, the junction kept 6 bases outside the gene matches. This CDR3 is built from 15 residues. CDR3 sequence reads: CASSESSGTTDTQYF. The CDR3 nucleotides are TGTGCCAGCAGCGAGAGTAGCGGGACCACAGATACGCAGTATTTT.

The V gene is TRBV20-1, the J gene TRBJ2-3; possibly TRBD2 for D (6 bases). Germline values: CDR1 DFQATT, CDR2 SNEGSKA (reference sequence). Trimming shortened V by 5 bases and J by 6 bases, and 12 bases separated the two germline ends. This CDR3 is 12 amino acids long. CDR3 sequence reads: CSAPGRTDTQYF. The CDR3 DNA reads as TGCAGTGCTCCCGGGAGAACGGATACGCAGTATTTT.

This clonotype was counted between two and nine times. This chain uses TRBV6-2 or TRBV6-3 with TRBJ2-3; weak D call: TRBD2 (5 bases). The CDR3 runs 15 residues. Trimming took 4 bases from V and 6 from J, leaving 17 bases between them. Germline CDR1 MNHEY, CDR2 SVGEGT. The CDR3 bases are TGTGCCAGCAGTTCCCCCCAGCGGCGTAGGGATACGCAGTATTTT. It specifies CASSSPQRRRDTQYF.

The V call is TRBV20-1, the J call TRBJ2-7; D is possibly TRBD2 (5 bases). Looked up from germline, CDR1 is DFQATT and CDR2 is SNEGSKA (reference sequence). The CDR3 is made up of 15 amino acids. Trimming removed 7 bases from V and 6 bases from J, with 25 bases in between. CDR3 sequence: CSVGSRPRANAEQYF. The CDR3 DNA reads TGCAGTGTTGGTTCCCGGCCGCGGGCGAATGCCGAGCAGTACTTC.

CDR3 in amino acids: CASSLESGLVSHEQFF. Written as DNA, the CDR3 is TGTGCCAGCAGCTTGGAGTCGGGACTAGTAAGCCATGAGCAGTTCTTC. The V call is TRBV5-4, the J call TRBJ2-1; 8 nucleotides match TRBD2. V shed 0 bases, J shed 8 bases, and the junction held 10 bases outside the gene matches. The CDR3 sequence is 16 residues long. Germline V gene data show CDR1 as SGHNT and CDR2 as YYREEE (reference sequence).

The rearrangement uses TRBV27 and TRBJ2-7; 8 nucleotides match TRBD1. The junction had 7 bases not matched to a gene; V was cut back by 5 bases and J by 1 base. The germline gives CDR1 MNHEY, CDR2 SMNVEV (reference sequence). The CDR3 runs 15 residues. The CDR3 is CASSNRGQASYEQYF. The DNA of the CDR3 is TGTGCCAGCAGTAACCGGGGACAGGCTTCCTACGAGCAGTACTTC.

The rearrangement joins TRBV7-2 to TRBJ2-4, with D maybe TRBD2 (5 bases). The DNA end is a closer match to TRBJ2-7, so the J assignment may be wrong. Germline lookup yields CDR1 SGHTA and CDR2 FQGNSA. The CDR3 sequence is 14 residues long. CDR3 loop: CASPGEEGSDEQYF. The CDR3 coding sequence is TGTGCCAGCCCAGGCGAAGAGGGTTCGGACGAGCAGTACTTC.

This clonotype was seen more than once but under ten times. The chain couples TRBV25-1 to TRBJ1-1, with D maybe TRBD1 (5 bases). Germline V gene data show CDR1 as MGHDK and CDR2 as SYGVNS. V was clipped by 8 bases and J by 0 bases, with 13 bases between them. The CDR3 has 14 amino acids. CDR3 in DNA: TGTGCCAGCGCCGGGGGGATCATGAACACTGAAGCTTTCTTT. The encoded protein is CASAGGIMNTEAFF.

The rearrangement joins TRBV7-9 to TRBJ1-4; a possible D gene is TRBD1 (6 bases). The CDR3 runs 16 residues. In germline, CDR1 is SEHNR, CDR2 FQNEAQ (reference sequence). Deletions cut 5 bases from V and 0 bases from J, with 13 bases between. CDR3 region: CASSPRQATTNEKLFF. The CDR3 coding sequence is TGTGCCAGCAGCCCCCGACAGGCTACAACTAATGAAAAACTGTTTTTT. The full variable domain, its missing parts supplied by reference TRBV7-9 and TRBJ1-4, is DTGVSQNPRHKITKRGQNVTFRCDPISEHNRLYWYRQTLGQGPEFLTYFQNEAQLEKSRLLSDRFSAERPKGSFSTLEIQRTEQGDSAMYLCASSPRQATTNEKLFFGSGTQLSVL.

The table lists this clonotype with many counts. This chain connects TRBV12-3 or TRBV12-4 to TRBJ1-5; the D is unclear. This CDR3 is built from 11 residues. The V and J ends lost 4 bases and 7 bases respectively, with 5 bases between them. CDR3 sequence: CASSSRQPQHF. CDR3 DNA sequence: TGTGCCAGCAGTTCCCGGCAGCCCCAGCATTTT.

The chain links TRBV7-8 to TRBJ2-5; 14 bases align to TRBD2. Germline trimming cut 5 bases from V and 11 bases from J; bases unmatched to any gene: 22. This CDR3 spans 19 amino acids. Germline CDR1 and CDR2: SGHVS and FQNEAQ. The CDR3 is CASSLPTGTSGSSDNEQYF. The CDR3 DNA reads TGTGCCAGCAGCCTCCCAACCGGGACTAGCGGGAGTAGTGACAATGAGCAGTACTTC.

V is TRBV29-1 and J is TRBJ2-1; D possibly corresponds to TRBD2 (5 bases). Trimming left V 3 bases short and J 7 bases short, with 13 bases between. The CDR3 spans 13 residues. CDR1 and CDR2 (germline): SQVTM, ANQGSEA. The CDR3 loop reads CSVDGSTGNEQFF. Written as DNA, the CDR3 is TGCAGCGTTGATGGTAGTACGGGGAATGAGCAGTTCTTC.

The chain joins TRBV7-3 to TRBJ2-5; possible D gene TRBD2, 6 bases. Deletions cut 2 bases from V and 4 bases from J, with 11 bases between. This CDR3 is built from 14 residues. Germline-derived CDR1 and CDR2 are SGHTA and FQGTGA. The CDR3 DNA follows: TGTGCCAGCAGCTTACTAGCGCGCCGAGAGACCCAGTACTTC. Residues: CASSLLARRETQYF.

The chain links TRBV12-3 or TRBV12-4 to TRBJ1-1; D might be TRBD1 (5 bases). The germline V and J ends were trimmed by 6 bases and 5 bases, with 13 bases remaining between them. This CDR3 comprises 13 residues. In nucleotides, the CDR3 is TGTGCCAGCAGGGGGACGGCGAGGACTGAAGCTTTCTTT. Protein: CASRGTARTEAFF.

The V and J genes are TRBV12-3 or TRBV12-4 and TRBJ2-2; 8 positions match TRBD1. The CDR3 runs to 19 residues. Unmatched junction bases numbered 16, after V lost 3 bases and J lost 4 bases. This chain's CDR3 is CASSFRGQEAFQTTGELFF. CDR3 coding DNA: TGTGCCAGCAGTTTCAGGGGGCAGGAAGCCTTCCAGACCACCGGGGAGCTGTTTTTT.

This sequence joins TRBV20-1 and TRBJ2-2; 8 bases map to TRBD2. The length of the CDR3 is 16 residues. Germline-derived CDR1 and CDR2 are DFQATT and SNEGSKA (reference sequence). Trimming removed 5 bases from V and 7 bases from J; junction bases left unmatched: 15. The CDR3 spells CSAPLMAGGTSGELFF. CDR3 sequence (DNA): TGCAGTGCTCCCCTAATGGCGGGGGGAACAAGCGGGGAGCTGTTTTTT.